This TCR beta chain is from a study of human T cells and chemical hapten exposure. The study's findings and limits: Donors were affected by alopecia, so their immune reaction might vary from that of healthy individuals. Among expanded TCRs, significantly more large CDR3 similarity clusters formed than among controls.

This clonotype was detected a few times. The antigen is unknown. Time point denoted: pre-sensitization, week 0. Treatment defined: therapeutic diphenylcyclopropenone sensitization with weekly scalp DPC. Trimming took off 5 bases at V and 4 bases at J, with 9 bases between the two ends. Germline CDR1 reads GTSNPN; CDR2 reads SVGIG (reference sequence). This CDR3 spans 11 amino acids. TCRdb re-called the RACE reads with MiXCR, one entry per CDR3 protein. The data contain roughly 380,000 distinct CDR3 sequences, approximately 5% of them singletons. This clonotype was obtained from a woman aged 45 to 65 with alopecia areata. Some clones in this sample may be carry-over from other donors' samples. The sequenced sample was whole blood, obtained in connection with sensitization to the hapten diphenylcyclopropenone (DPC). The chain joins TRBV30 to TRBJ2-7; D is uncertain. In DNA, the CDR3 is TGTGCCTGGTCGGAACTTTACGAGCAGTACTTC. It yields the protein CAWSELYEQYF.